Shown below are 22 T cell receptor beta chains from a single sample sequenced in a study of T cell repertoires in cytomegalovirus infection. No antigens are known for them. TCRdb re-analysed the reads in MiXCR, keeping a single row per CDR3 protein. The table lists approximately 81,000 distinct CDR3 sequences, 20% to 30% of them singletons. Source: CD8+ T cells from cultured PBMCs, taken from culture after CMV antigen stimulation. These receptors all stem from a human donor in good health (CMV status not recorded). Some clones in this sample may be carry-over from other donors' samples.

This clonotype has only a few counts. The V call is TRBV7-9, the J call TRBJ1-1; possible D gene TRBD1, 6 bases. V was trimmed by 4 bases and J by 5 bases, leaving 14 bases between them. This CDR3 contains 14 residues. The germline CDR1 and CDR2 sequences are SEHNR and FQNEAQ (reference sequence). DNA of the CDR3: TGTGCCAGCAGCTCCAGGGGAAGTGGGACTGAAGCTTTCTTT. It encodes CASSSRGSGTEAFF.

This clonotype was found a few times. This chain joins TRBV29-1 and TRBJ2-1; weak D call: TRBD1 (5 bases). This CDR3 region has 17 residues. Per the germline V gene, CDR1 is SQVTM and CDR2 is ANQGSEA. With 5 bases removed from V and 4 bases from J, the gap between germline ends came to 24 bases. In DNA, the CDR3 is TGCAGCGTTAATCCACCAACGGTCAGGGAACAGTACAATGAGCAGTTCTTC. The encoded protein is CSVNPPTVREQYNEQFF.

The chain joins TRBV12-3 or TRBV12-4 to TRBJ2-7; D is uncertain. The CDR3 contains 12 residues. Between the trimmed V and J ends, which lost 4 bases and 3 bases, there was a span of 7 bases. CDR3 in amino acids: CASSSPGYEQYF. CDR3 sequence (DNA): TGTGCCAGCAGTTCCCCTGGCTACGAGCAGTACTTC.

This clonotype has ten or more counts. V is TRBV7-2 and J is TRBJ2-3, with D hard to call. Germline assignment: CDR1 SGHTA and CDR2 FQGNSA. V lost 5 bases to trimming and J lost 4 bases, with 10 bases between them. This CDR3 has 13 residues. The CDR3 DNA reads as TGTGCCAGCAGCCTTCTTAGTTCAGATACGCAGTATTTT. Its protein is CASSLLSSDTQYF.

This chain uses TRBV20-1 with TRBJ2-5; 10 bases align to TRBD2. CDR3 length: 15 residues. V shed 1 base and J 3 bases; nucleotides not matched to a gene: 5. CDR1 and CDR2 (germline): DFQATT, SNEGSKA (reference sequence). CDR3 region: CSARGTSGEKETQYF. The CDR3 region has the DNA TGCAGTGCTAGAGGAACTAGCGGGGAGAAAGAGACCCAGTACTTC.

This clonotype has more than one count but fewer than ten. The chain joins TRBV27 to TRBJ2-7, with no clear D. CDR1 and CDR2 from the germline V gene are MNHEY and SMNVEV (reference sequence). V was pared by 4 bases and J by 6 bases, with 13 bases between. The CDR3 is 13 amino acids. The DNA of the CDR3 is TGTGCCAGCAGTTACGGAGTGGGTCTCGAGCAGTACTTC. This sequence encodes CASSYGVGLEQYF.

This rearrangement joins TRBV12-5 to TRBJ1-3; D is unresolved. The CDR3 is made up of 16 amino acids. CDR1 and CDR2 (germline): LGHNT, FRNRAP. The V and J ends lost 3 bases and 4 bases respectively, with 16 bases between them. CDR3 loop: CASGFRLAAPGNTIYF. The CDR3, as DNA: TGTGCTAGTGGTTTTAGGTTGGCAGCGCCGGGAAACACCATATATTTT.

The rearrangement uses TRBV12-3 or TRBV12-4 and TRBJ1-1, with D possibly being TRBD1 (6 bases). Trimming left V 2 bases short and J 1 base short, with 8 bases between. The length of the CDR3 is 14 residues. Here the CDR3 DNA reads TGTGCCAGCAGTTTACGGGACAAGAACACTGAAGCTTTCTTT. Protein sequence: CASSLRDKNTEAFF.

The chain combines TRBV4-1 with TRBJ2-1, with D hard to call. V was clipped by 4 bases and J by 3 bases, with 7 bases between them. The CDR3 has 13 amino acids. Germline CDR1 is MGHRA and CDR2 is YSYEKL. CDR3 amino acids: CASSLGYYNEQFF. The CDR3 DNA is TGCGCCAGCAGCCTAGGGTACTACAATGAGCAGTTCTTC.

This clonotype is a singleton in its sample. J is TRBJ2-3 and V is TRBV5-1; 11 positions match TRBD2. J lost 5 bases, V lost 0 bases, and 8 bases had no gene match. The CDR3 covers 17 residues. Germline-derived CDR1 and CDR2 are SGHRS and YFSETQ. CDR3 loop: CASSLAVSGGAGDTQYF. CDR3 in DNA: TGCGCCAGCAGCTTGGCTGTTAGCGGGGGGGCAGGAGATACGCAGTATTTT. The whole variable domain, filled in from reference TRBV5-1 and TRBJ2-3, reads KAGVTQTPRYLIKTRGQQVTLSCSPISGHRSVSWYQQTPGQGLQFLFEYFSETQRNKGNFPGRFSGRQFSNSRSEMNVSTLELGDSALYLCASSLAVSGGAGDTQYFGPGTRLTVL.

The table lists this clonotype with a few counts. The chain recombines TRBV27 with TRBJ1-2; unclear D gene. The CDR3 totals 15 residues. CDR1 is MNHEY, CDR2 SMNVEV, per germline (reference sequence). Trimming pared 2 bases from V and 0 bases from J, leaving 10 bases between. The CDR3 reads CASSLSGLSNYGYTF. As DNA, the CDR3 is TGTGCCAGCAGTTTAAGTGGCCTCTCTAACTATGGCTACACCTTC.

CDR3 coding DNA: TGTGCCAGCAGCTCCAGGGGATATAACTATGGCTACACCTTC. Translation gives CASSSRGYNYGYTF. V gene TRBV13 combines with J gene TRBJ1-2, with D maybe TRBD1 (6 bases). This CDR3 spans 14 amino acids. Germline assignment: CDR1 PRHDT and CDR2 FYEKMQ (reference sequence). The V end was cut by 4 bases, the J end by 1 base, with 10 bases between.

This clonotype was picked up a small number of times. The V and J genes are TRBV6-2 or TRBV6-3 and TRBJ2-7; D might be TRBD1 (6 bases). Germline loops: CDR1 MNHEY, CDR2 SVGEGT. The CDR3 is 14 amino acids. With 4 bases removed from V and 4 bases from J, the gap between germline ends came to 14 bases. As DNA, the CDR3 is TGTGCCAGCAGTTTGGTGGGGGCGCAATACGAGCAGTACTTC. Encoded protein: CASSLVGAQYEQYF.

The gene calls are TRBV18 and TRBJ1-5, with D hard to call. The CDR3 totals 16 residues. CDR1 KGHSH and CDR2 LQKENI come from the germline V gene. V lost 3 bases and J lost 0, with 12 bases in between. DNA of the CDR3: TGTGCCAGCTCACCGGAAGGGCCGTATAGCAATCAGCCCCAGCATTTT. Protein product: CASSPEGPYSNQPQHF. Filled out from reference TRBV18 and TRBJ1-5, the complete variable domain reads NAGVMQNPRHLVRRRGQEARLRCSPMKGHSHVYWYRQLPEEGLKFMVYLQKENIIDESGMPKERFSAEFPKEGPSILRIQQVVRGDSAAYFCASSPEGPYSNQPQHFGDGTRLSIL.

The table lists this clonotype with a few counts. The rearrangement joins TRBV30 to TRBJ2-3; 8 bases are shared with TRBD1. This CDR3 is built from 16 residues. Looked up from germline, CDR1 is GTSNPN and CDR2 is SVGIG (reference sequence). The junction had 8 bases not matched to a gene; V was cut back by 1 base and J by 2 bases. The chain's CDR3 is CAWSAGQGYYTDTQYF. The CDR3 DNA follows: TGTGCCTGGAGTGCAGGACAGGGTTATTACACAGATACGCAGTATTTT.

The CDR3 here is CASSRGGGGSPLHF. Here the CDR3 DNA reads TGTGCCAGCAGCAGGGGAGGTGGGGGTTCACCCCTCCACTTT. The chain joins TRBV14 to TRBJ1-6; tentative D call: TRBD1 (5 bases). Trimming shortened V by 5 bases and J by 9 bases, and 14 bases separated the two germline ends. This CDR3 is 14 amino acids long. Germline loops: CDR1 SGHDN, CDR2 FVKESK. The full variable domain, completed using reference TRBV14 and TRBJ1-6, is EAGVTQFPSHSVIEKGQTVTLRCDPISGHDNLYWYRRVMGKEIKFLLHFVKESKQDESGMPNNRFLAERTGGTYSTLKVQPAELEDSGVYFCASSRGGGGSPLHFGNGTRLTVT.

The rearrangement links TRBV11-3 to TRBJ2-2, with 11 bases aligning to TRBD2. CDR1 SGHNT and CDR2 YENEEA come from the germline V gene. J was trimmed by 4 bases and V by 5 bases; bases with no gene match: 12. CDR3 length: 18 amino acids. CDR3 nucleotide sequence: TGTGCCAGCAGCCATAGGGTAGCGGGAGGGCCAAGCACCGGGGAGCTGTTTTTT. Translation: CASSHRVAGGPSTGELFF.

The chain is built from TRBV9 and TRBJ2-3, with 8 positions matching TRBD2. Germline CDR1 and CDR2: SGDLS and YYNGEE. The CDR3 has 15 residues. Unmatched junction bases numbered 5, after V lost 3 bases and J lost 2 bases. The CDR3 DNA reads TGTGCCAGCAGCGCAGGACTAGCCTACACAGATACGCAGTATTTT. Its protein is CASSAGLAYTDTQYF.

The genes are TRBV29-1 and TRBJ1-2, with D possibly matching TRBD1 (6 bases). Germline values: CDR1 SQVTM, CDR2 ANQGSEA. CDR3 size: 11 residues. V was shortened by 7 bases and J by 8 bases, with 14 bases between the two germline ends. CDR3 region: CSGQQGRGYTF. For the CDR3, the DNA is TGCAGCGGACAACAGGGAAGGGGCTACACCTTC.

This clonotype was detected a few times. The chain links TRBV20-1 to TRBJ2-6; D is perhaps TRBD2 (6 bases). Germline CDR1 DFQATT, CDR2 SNEGSKA (reference sequence). With 3 bases removed from V and 1 base from J, the gap between germline ends came to 13 bases. There are 16 residues in the CDR3. DNA of the CDR3: TGCAGTGCTAGTGTAGGACGGGGGTCTGGGGCCAACGTCCTGACTTTC. It codes for CSASVGRGSGANVLTF.

Only a few counts were recorded for this clonotype. The chain uses TRBV5-5 and TRBJ2-3; 8 bases agree with TRBD1. This CDR3 spans 12 amino acids. From germline, CDR1 is SGHKS and CDR2 YYEKEE (reference sequence). V gave up 4 bases and J gave up 13 bases; unmatched junction bases: 8. CDR3 sequence: CASSPSGQEEYF. The CDR3 nucleotides read TGTGCCAGCAGCCCCTCGGGACAGGAGGAGTATTTT.

This chain uses TRBV12-3 or TRBV12-4 with TRBJ1-1; D is perhaps TRBD1 (6 bases). V lost 5 bases to trimming and J lost 5 bases, with 9 bases between them. The CDR3 length is 12 residues. For the CDR3, the DNA is TGTGCCAGCAGTCTCGGACAGACTGAAGCTTTCTTT. Amino acid sequence: CASSLGQTEAFF.